This T cell receptor beta chain was recovered during a study of tumor and adjacent non-tumor tissue in lung cancer (dated 2018 in TCRdb). Regarding the research as a whole: Of the cohort, 11 to 12 patients had adenocarcinoma, 2 had squamous cell carcinoma and 1 had small cell lung cancer. Ages among the approximately 15 patients ranged from roughly 30 to 85 years, there were about ten men and 5 women, and disease was at TNM stage I to III. Sequencing produced 130 million or so productive TCRbeta reads in total, an average of about 4 million reads per sample. Bulk TCRbeta repertoires were compared between lung tumor tissue and matched distant non-tumor lung tissue obtained from under 18 lung cancer patients. A few dozen paired specimens, one tumor and one normal lung sample per patient, were profiled by TCRbeta CDR3 sequencing. Paper-wide results and their limitations: Significantly higher TCR diversity (inverse Simpson) was observed in tumor tissue than in normal lung tissue (approximately 430 vs 150, P = 0.0075, Mann-Whitney U test). Significantly higher TCR diversity was found in younger patients, and higher tumor TCR diversity was associated with shorter overall and disease-free survival. The top 100 clones made up a significantly larger cumulative share of the repertoire in normal lung than in tumor tissue. Peripheral blood was not sequenced, so blood TCRbeta repertoires were not examined in the lung cancer patients of the study. Neither the sequencing platform nor unique molecular identifiers are named or mentioned anywhere in the methods. With only around 16 patients in the cohort, the authors noted that larger samples and more detailed clinical data are needed.

RNA was extracted from bulk unsorted tissue and checked for quality with a NanoDrop ND-1000 and an Agilent 2100. The normal lung samples consisted of distant non-tumor tissue collected more than 3 cm from the tumor edge. The donors were newly diagnosed lung cancer patients admitted for thoracic surgery in China from August to November 2014 who had not received prior chemotherapy. Patients who had received previous radiotherapy or chemotherapy, or who had another concurrent cancer, were excluded from the study. Pieces of surgical tissue measuring roughly 1-2 cm3 were kept in RNAlater solution and stored at -80 degrees C until use. From a lookup of the germline V gene (reference sequence), CDR1 and CDR2 are SGHNT and YYREEE. CDR3 length: 13 amino acids, cysteine to phenylalanine. Of the read, only the CDR3 DNA is kept; its 39 bases are in frame from base 1. Library creation used multiplex PCR. TCRdb lists the instrument as Illumina HiSeq 2500. TCRbeta libraries were constructed through three rounds of nested PCR with primers (Table S4) according to protocols modified from ARM-PCR. PCR products of 200-500 bp were gel-excised and purified with the QIAquick gel extraction kit before sequencing. Concerning the study's data processing: Trimmomatic was used to clean the reads, FLASH merged the cleaned reads into complete CDR3 sequences, and MiTCR assigned the sequences to V(D)J germline segments. Clonal diversity was calculated as the inverse Simpson's index using VDJtools. In-frame sequences without a premature stop codon were defined as productive reads. TCRdb reworked the public reads: Q25 trimming with fastp, MiXCR clone assembly, productive beta chains retained. Entries that share a CDR3 protein sequence are merged under the most common genes and DNA. The V and J calls, along with clone size, are taken from TCRdb and not from the paper's own processing. This sample gives 50,000 to 60,000 distinct CDR3 sequences in total; 74% of them show up just once. 20% to 30% of the sample is taken by the ten largest.

About this clonotype: It lacks a known antigen. One end of the junction fails to match germline, which may point to a read error.

Recombination connected TRBV5-4 to TRBJ2-3; the D gene is perhaps TRBD1 or TRBD2, each of them matching over 5 bases. This receptor was identified in a woman aged 60 to 75 with non-small cell lung cancer. Sequenced material: distant non-tumor lung tissue. The DNA is TGTGCCAGCAGAAGAAGGGGAGAGATACGTAGTATTTTT. Its product reads: CASRRRGEIRSIF.